Following are 24 T cell receptor beta chains from one sample sequenced in a study of blood T cell repertoires in COVID-19. Profiled with immunoSEQ multiplex PCR; TCRdb holds only in-frame clones, not every one. The sample yields roughly 300,000 clones, 80% to 90% seen once. Material: PBMCs or T cells enriched from blood (not recorded which). The receptors derive from a woman aged 18-29 years who had recovered from COVID-19.

V and J are TRBV12-3 or TRBV12-4 and TRBJ1-2; D is undetermined. V was clipped by 10 bases and J by 5 bases, with 14 bases between them. The CDR3 runs 12 residues. The CDR3 sequence: CATGGSLYGYTF. CDR3 nucleotides: TGTGCCACCGGTGGGAGCTTATATGGCTACACCTTC.

The V gene is TRBV21-1, the J gene TRBJ1-1. TRBV21-1 is deemed a pseudogene. CDR3 length: 15 residues. The CDR3, as DNA: TGTGCCAGCAGCAAAGTAATTTGTTGGGAGGCTAGAGCTTTCTTT. It yields the protein CASSKVICWEARAFF.

The J gene is TRBJ1-5, the V gene TRBV27; D might be TRBD1 (6 bases). The germline V and J ends were trimmed by 6 bases and 7 bases, with 19 bases remaining between them. The germline V gene encodes CDR1 MNHEY and CDR2 SMNVEV (reference sequence). CDR3 length equals 15 residues. The CDR3: CASSLYPGARQPQHF. The CDR3 DNA sequence: TGTGCCAGCAGCCTTTATCCAGGGGCGAGACAGCCCCAGCATTTT.

The rearrangement links TRBV28 to TRBJ1-1; D unresolved. The V and J ends lost 4 bases and 11 bases respectively, with 20 bases between them. There are 14 residues in the CDR3. Germline loops: CDR1 MDHEN, CDR2 SYDVKM. The CDR3 loop reads CASSYPQEPGRAFF. In DNA, the CDR3 is TGTGCCAGCAGTTACCCCCAAGAACCGGGTCGCGCTTTCTTT.

This clone has only a few counts. V gene TRBV2 combines with J gene TRBJ2-7; possibly TRBD2 for D (5 bases). The ends were cut back, 6 bases at V and 7 bases at J, with 10 bases in the middle. The CDR3 consists of 11 residues. CDR1 SNHLY and CDR2 FYNNEI come from the germline V gene. The CDR3 sequence is CASRAEDEQYF. The CDR3 bases are TGTGCCAGCAGAGCGGAGGATGAGCAGTACTTC.

This clone was seen once. The chain joins TRBV27 to TRBJ1-2; D remains ambiguous. Trimming stripped 2 bases from V and 6 bases from J, with 7 bases between. The CDR3 loop spans 12 amino acids. From germline, CDR1 is MNHEY and CDR2 SMNVEV (reference sequence). The CDR3 DNA reads as TGTGCCAGCAGTTTAACGGGTGATGGCTACACCTTC. It is translated as CASSLTGDGYTF.

The CDR3 loop reads CASSQAYGTPQETQYF. The CDR3 bases are TGCGCCAGCAGCCAAGCATATGGTACACCCCAAGAGACCCAGTACTTC. The V and J genes are TRBV4-1 and TRBJ2-5; D unclear. V gave up 1 base and J gave up 1 base, with 13 bases separating them. The CDR3 spans 16 residues. Germline V gene data show CDR1 as MGHRA and CDR2 as YSYEKL.

The CDR3 is CASSLGQVKYEQYF. The CDR3 region has the DNA TGTGCCAGCAGCCTGGGACAGGTAAAATACGAGCAGTACTTC. The chain combines TRBV5-5 with TRBJ2-7; 8 positions match TRBD1. In germline, CDR1 is SGHKS, CDR2 YYEKEE (reference sequence). The junction had 7 bases not matched to a gene; V was cut back by 4 bases and J by 4 bases. The CDR3 covers 14 residues.

This chain connects TRBV30 to TRBJ1-2, with 7 bases fitting TRBD1. Germline V CDR1 and CDR2: GTSNPN, SVGIG (reference sequence). V shed 7 bases, J shed 6 bases, and the junction held 8 bases outside the gene matches. The CDR3 totals 12 residues. In nucleotides, the CDR3 is TGTGCCTACATGACAGGGAGTGATGGCTACACCTTC. It specifies CAYMTGSDGYTF.

The CDR3 region is CASSDPGQGVGVASETQYF. The CDR3 DNA reads as TGTGCCAGCAGCGATCCGGGACAGGGGGTAGGGGTGGCCTCAGAGACCCAGTACTTC. The chain combines TRBV9 with TRBJ2-5; 11 bases fit TRBD1. Germline-derived CDR1 and CDR2 are SGDLS and YYNGEE. CDR3 size: 19 residues. With V trimmed by 3 bases and J by 4 bases, 17 bases remained unmatched.

The chain carries TRBV7-2 and TRBJ1-2; TRBD1 matches at 7 bases. After removal of 4 bases from V and 4 bases from J, the junction contained 6 bases not matched to a gene. The germline CDR1 and CDR2 sequences are SGHTA and FQGNSA. There are 14 residues in the CDR3. CDR3: CASSSTGYGYGYTF. In DNA, the CDR3 is TGTGCCAGCAGCTCGACAGGGTACGGCTATGGCTACACCTTC.

The chain joins TRBV7-3 to TRBJ2-3, with 12 bases that match TRBD2. CDR3 length: 18 amino acids. Per germline, CDR1 SGHTA and CDR2 FQGTGA. J gave up 0 bases and V 5 bases, and 9 bases lay outside the gene matches. The CDR3 loop reads CASSDYLGLAGSTDTQYF. CDR3 sequence (DNA): TGTGCCAGCAGCGACTACTTAGGACTAGCGGGAAGCACAGATACGCAGTATTTT.

The chain carries TRBV28 and TRBJ1-1; 7 nucleotides align to TRBD1. From germline, CDR1 is MDHEN and CDR2 SYDVKM. CDR3 size: 16 residues. J gave up 1 base and V 7 bases, and 12 bases lay outside the gene matches. The CDR3 is CASIPPPGQWNTEAFF. The CDR3, as DNA: TGTGCCAGCATTCCTCCTCCGGGACAGTGGAACACTGAAGCTTTCTTT. Supplemented by reference TRBV28 and TRBJ1-1, the full variable domain reads DVKVTQSSRYLVKRTGEKVFLECVQDMDHENMFWYRQDPGLGLRLIYFSYDVKMKEKGDIPEGYSVSREKKERFSLILESASTNQTSMYLCASIPPPGQWNTEAFFGQGTRLTVV.

The V gene is TRBV18, the J gene TRBJ1-1; TRBD1 agrees at 10 bases. In germline, CDR1 is KGHSH, CDR2 LQKENI. V lost 3 bases and J lost 7; bases outside the gene matches: 11. The CDR3 has 16 amino acids. The CDR3 reads CASSPRERTGGDEAFF. The CDR3 DNA follows: TGTGCCAGCTCACCGAGAGAACGGACAGGGGGTGATGAAGCTTTCTTT. The complete variable domain, with remaining parts taken from reference TRBV18 and TRBJ1-1, reads NAGVMQNPRHLVRRRGQEARLRCSPMKGHSHVYWYRQLPEEGLKFMVYLQKENIIDESGMPKERFSAEFPKEGPSILRIQQVVRGDSAAYFCASSPRERTGGDEAFFGQGTRLTVV.

In its sample, this clone was seen a few times. V is TRBV19 and J is TRBJ2-7; 10 positions match TRBD2. V was pared by 6 bases and J by 4 bases, with 6 bases of the junction left unmatched. The CDR3 loop spans 14 amino acids. Germline-derived CDR1 and CDR2 are LNHDA and SQIVND (reference sequence). The CDR3 here is CASRSSLAGYEQYF. The DNA for the CDR3 is TGTGCCAGTAGATCTTCACTAGCGGGATACGAGCAGTACTTC.

This sequence joins TRBV28 and TRBJ2-2, with TRBD1 identical over 8 bases. The CDR3 contains 16 residues. Germline CDR1 MDHEN, CDR2 SYDVKM. Trimming at V came to 7 bases and at J to 4 bases, leaving 11 bases not matched to a gene. The CDR3 DNA is TGTGCCAGCACGGATCTCGGGACAGGCTTCACCGGGGAGCTGTTTTTT. Its protein product is CASTDLGTGFTGELFF.

The gene calls are TRBV19 and TRBJ2-1; D is perhaps TRBD2 (6 bases). CDR1 and CDR2 from the germline V gene are LNHDA and SQIVND (reference sequence). The V and J ends lost 10 bases and 8 bases respectively, with 12 bases between them. The CDR3 loop spans 11 amino acids. CDR3 loop: CATNGEDEQFF. CDR3 bases: TGTGCCACGAACGGGGAGGATGAGCAGTTCTTC.

The chain is built from TRBV9 and TRBJ1-3; D is unclear. V shed 1 base and J shed 0 bases, with 11 bases lying between them. The CDR3 is 16 residues long. CDR1 SGDLS and CDR2 YYNGEE come from the germline V gene. The CDR3 protein is CASSVFSAGSGNTIYF. The CDR3 nucleotides read TGTGCCAGCAGCGTATTCTCCGCAGGCTCTGGAAACACCATATATTTT.

The chain links TRBV4-1 to TRBJ1-2; 7 bases agree with TRBD1. With 1 base clipped from V and 5 bases from J, the junction kept 7 bases outside the gene matches. Germline CDR1 is MGHRA and CDR2 is YSYEKL. The CDR3 has 15 residues. The CDR3 coding sequence is TGCGCCAGCAGCCAAGCCCAGGGGGTAGATTATGGCTACACCTTC. Protein product: CASSQAQGVDYGYTF.

The V and J genes are TRBV13 and TRBJ2-7; 9 bases match TRBD1. The CDR3 covers 20 residues. Germline CDR1 is PRHDT and CDR2 is FYEKMQ (reference sequence). The V segment lost 4 bases and the J segment 2 bases; nucleotides outside the gene matches: 21. CDR3 sequence reads: CASSSLRGFAGTGSPYEQYF. The CDR3 DNA reads as TGTGCCAGCAGCTCCTTACGGGGTTTTGCCGGGACAGGGAGCCCCTACGAGCAGTACTTC.

The chain carries TRBV9 and TRBJ2-7; D gene uncertain. Germline-derived CDR1 and CDR2 are SGDLS and YYNGEE. V lost 1 base, J lost 1 base, and 12 bases lay in between. The CDR3 is made up of 15 amino acids. Here the CDR3 DNA reads TGTGCCAGCAGCGTATCCAGCGAAAGATCCTACGAGCAGTACTTC. This translates into CASSVSSERSYEQYF.

V gene TRBV9 combines with J gene TRBJ1-3; D remains unclear. The CDR3 is made up of 13 amino acids. Trimming cost V 2 bases and J 4 bases, with 7 bases left between them. Germline V CDR1 and CDR2: SGDLS, YYNGEE. CDR3 coding DNA: TGTGCCAGCAGCGTCGAGGGAGGAAACACCATATATTTT. It encodes CASSVEGGNTIYF.

The chain uses TRBV10-3 and TRBJ2-5; weak D call: TRBD1 (5 bases). Germline CDR1 is ENHRY and CDR2 is SYGVKD. Trimming cost V 3 bases and J 3 bases, with 5 bases left between them. This CDR3 has 12 residues. The chain's CDR3 is CAISDREETQYF. CDR3 DNA sequence: TGTGCCATCAGTGACAGGGAAGAGACCCAGTACTTC.

V is TRBV5-1 and J is TRBJ1-3; no clear D. Trimming shortened V by 0 bases and J by 8 bases, and 9 bases separated the two germline ends. The length of the CDR3 is 13 residues. CDR1 and CDR2 from the germline V gene are SGHRS and YFSETQ. CDR3: CASSLGARDTIYF. CDR3 nucleotide sequence: TGCGCCAGCAGCTTGGGAGCCCGGGACACCATATATTTT.